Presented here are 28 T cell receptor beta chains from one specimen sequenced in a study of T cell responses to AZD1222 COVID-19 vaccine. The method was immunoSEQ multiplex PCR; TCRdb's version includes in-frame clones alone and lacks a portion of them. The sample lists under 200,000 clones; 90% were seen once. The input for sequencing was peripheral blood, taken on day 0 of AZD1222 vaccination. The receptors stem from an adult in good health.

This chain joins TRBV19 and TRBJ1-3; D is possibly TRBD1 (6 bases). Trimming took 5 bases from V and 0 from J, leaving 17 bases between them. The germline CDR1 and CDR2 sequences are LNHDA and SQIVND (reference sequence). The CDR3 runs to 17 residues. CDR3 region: CASSARQDASSGNTIYF. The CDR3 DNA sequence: TGTGCCAGTAGTGCACGACAGGACGCGAGCTCTGGAAACACCATATATTTT.

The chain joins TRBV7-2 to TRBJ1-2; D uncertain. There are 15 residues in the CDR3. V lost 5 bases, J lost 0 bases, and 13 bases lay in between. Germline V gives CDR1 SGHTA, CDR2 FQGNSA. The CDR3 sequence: CASSPDGLANYGYTF. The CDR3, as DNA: TGTGCCAGCAGCCCGGACGGACTAGCTAACTATGGCTACACCTTC.

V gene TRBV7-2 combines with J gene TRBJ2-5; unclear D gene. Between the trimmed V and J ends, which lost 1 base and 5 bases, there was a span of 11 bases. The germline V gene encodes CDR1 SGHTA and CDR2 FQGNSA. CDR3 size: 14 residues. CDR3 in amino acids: CASSLGQWQETQYF. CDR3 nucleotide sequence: TGTGCCAGCAGCTTAGGGCAGTGGCAGGAGACCCAGTACTTC. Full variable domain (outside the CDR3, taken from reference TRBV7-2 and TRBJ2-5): GAGVSQSPSNKVTEKGKDVELRCDPISGHTALYWYRQSLGQGLEFLIYFQGNSAPDKSGLPSDRFSAERTGGSVSTLTIQRTQQEDSAVYLCASSLGQWQETQYFGPGTRLLVL.

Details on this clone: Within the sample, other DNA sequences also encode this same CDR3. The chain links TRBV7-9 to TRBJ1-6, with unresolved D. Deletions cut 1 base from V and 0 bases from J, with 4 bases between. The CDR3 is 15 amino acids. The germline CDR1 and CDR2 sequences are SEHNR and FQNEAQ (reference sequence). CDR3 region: CASSLGSSYNSPLHF. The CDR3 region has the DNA TGTGCCAGCAGCTTAGGCAGCTCCTATAATTCACCCCTCCACTTT. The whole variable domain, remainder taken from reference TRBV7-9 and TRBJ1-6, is DTGVSQNPRHKITKRGQNVTFRCDPISEHNRLYWYRQTLGQGPEFLTYFQNEAQLEKSRLLSDRFSAERPKGSFSTLEIQRTEQGDSAMYLCASSLGSSYNSPLHFGNGTRLTVT.

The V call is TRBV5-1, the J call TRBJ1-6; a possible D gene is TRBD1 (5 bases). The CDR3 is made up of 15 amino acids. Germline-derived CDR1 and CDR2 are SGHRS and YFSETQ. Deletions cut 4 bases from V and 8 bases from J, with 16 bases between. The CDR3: CASSAQGRDDSPLHF. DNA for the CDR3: TGCGCCAGCAGCGCGCAGGGTAGGGACGATTCACCCCTCCACTTT.

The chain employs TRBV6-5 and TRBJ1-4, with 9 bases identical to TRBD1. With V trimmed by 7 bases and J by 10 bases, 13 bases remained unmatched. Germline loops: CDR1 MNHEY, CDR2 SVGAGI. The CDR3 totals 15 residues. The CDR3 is CASTRGDRATSKLFF. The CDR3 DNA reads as TGTGCCAGCACCCGAGGGGACAGGGCCACCTCAAAACTGTTTTTT.

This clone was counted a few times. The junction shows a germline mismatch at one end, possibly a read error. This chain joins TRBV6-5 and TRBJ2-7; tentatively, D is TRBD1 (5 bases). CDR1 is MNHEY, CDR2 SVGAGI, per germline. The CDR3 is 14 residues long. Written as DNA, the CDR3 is TGTGCCAGCAGACCCAGGGCTACCTCCAACGAGCAGTACTTC. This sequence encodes CASRPRATSNEQYF.

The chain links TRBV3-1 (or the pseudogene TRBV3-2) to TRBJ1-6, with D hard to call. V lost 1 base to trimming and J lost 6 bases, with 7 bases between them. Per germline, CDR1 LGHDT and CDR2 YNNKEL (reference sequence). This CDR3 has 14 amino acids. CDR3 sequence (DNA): TGTGCCAGCAGCCAAGTTGGCAGTAATTCACCCCTCCACTTT. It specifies CASSQVGSNSPLHF.

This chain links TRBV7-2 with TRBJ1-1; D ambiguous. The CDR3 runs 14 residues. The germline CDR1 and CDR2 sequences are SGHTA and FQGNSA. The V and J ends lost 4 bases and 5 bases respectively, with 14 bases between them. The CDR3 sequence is CASSSRNHGTEAFF. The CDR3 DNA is TGTGCCAGCAGCTCGCGAAACCACGGGACTGAAGCTTTCTTT.

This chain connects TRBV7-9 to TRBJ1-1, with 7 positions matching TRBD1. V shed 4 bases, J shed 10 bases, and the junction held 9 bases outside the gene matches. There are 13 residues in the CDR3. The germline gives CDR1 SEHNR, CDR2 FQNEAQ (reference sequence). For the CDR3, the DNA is TGTGCCAGCAGCTCAGGGGGTGGCAGGGGAGCTTTCTTT. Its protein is CASSSGGGRGAFF.

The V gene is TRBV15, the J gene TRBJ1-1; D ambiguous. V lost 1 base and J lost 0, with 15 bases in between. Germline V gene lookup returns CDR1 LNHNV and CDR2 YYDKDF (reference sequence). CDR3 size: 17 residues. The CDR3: CATSRAKASALNTEAFF. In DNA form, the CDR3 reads TGTGCCACCAGCAGAGCTAAGGCCAGTGCTCTGAACACTGAAGCTTTCTTT.

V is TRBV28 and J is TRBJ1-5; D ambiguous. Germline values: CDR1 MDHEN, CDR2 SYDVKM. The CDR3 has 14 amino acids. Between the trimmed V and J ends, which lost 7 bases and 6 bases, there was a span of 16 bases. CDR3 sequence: CASTLGLGSQPQHF. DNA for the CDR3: TGTGCCAGCACCTTAGGGTTGGGGAGTCAGCCCCAGCATTTT.

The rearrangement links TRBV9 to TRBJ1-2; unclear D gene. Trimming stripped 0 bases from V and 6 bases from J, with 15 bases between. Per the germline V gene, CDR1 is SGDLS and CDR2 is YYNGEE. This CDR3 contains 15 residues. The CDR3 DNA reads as TGTGCCAGCAGCGTAGTGGAAGGATCCACACATGGCTACACCTTC. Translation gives CASSVVEGSTHGYTF.

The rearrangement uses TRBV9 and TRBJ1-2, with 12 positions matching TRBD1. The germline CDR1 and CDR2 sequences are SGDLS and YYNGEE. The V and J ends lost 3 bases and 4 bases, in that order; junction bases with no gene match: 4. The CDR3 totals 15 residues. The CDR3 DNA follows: TGTGCCAGCAGCGGGGACAGGGGGCATGCCTATGGCTACACCTTC. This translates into CASSGDRGHAYGYTF.

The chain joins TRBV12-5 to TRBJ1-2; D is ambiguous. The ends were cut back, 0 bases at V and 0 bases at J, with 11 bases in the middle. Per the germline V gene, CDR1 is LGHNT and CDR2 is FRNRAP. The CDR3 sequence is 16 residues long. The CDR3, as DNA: TGTGCTAGTGGTTTGGTCTCCGGCAGGTCTAACTATGGCTACACCTTC. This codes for CASGLVSGRSNYGYTF.

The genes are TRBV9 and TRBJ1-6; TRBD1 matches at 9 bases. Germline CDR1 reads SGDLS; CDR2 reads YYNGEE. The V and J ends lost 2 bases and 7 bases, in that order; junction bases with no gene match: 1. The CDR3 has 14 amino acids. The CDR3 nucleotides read TGTGCCAGCAGCGTGGGGACAGGGAATTCACCCCTCCACTTT. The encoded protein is CASSVGTGNSPLHF.

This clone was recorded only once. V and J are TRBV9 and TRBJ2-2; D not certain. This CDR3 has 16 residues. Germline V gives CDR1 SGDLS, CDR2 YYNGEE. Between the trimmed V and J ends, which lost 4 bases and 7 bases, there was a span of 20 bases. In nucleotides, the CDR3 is TGTGCCAGCAGCCCGGCGGTTGACCGGATATACGGGGAGCTGTTTTTT. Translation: CASSPAVDRIYGELFF.

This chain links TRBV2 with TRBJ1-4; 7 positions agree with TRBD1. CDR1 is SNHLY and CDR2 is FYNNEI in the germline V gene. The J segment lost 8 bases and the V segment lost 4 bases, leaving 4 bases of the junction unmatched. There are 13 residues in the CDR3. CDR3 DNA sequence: TGTGCCAGCAGTGGAGGGGGCCGGGAAAAACTGTTTTTT. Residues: CASSGGGREKLFF.

The CDR3 DNA reads TGTGCCAGCAGTCCTCGACAGGCCGAACGCACCATATATTTT. Its translation: CASSPRQAERTIYF. The V call is TRBV28, the J call TRBJ1-3, with D possibly being TRBD1 (6 bases). The germline CDR1 and CDR2 sequences are MDHEN and SYDVKM. Trimming took 5 bases from V and 9 from J, leaving 17 bases between them. This CDR3 has 14 amino acids.

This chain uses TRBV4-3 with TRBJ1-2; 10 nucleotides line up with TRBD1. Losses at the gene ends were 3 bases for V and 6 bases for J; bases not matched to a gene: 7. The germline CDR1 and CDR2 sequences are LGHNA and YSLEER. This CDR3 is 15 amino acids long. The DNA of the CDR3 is TGCGCCAGCAGCCACCCCAGGGGACAGGGGAATGGCTACACCTTC. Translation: CASSHPRGQGNGYTF.

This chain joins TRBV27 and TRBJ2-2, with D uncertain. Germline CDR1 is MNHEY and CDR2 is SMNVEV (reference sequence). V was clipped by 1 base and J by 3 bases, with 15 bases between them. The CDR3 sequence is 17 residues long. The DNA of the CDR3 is TGTGCCAGCAGTTTATGGGGTTACGGAATCGACACCGGGGAGCTGTTTTTT. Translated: CASSLWGYGIDTGELFF.

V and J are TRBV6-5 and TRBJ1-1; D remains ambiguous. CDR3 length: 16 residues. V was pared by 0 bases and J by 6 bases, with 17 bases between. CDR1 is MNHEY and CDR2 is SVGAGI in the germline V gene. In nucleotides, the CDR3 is TGTGCCAGCAGTTACTCGTCCAATATGGGGATCCCTGAAGCTTTCTTT. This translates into CASSYSSNMGIPEAFF.

The CDR3 nucleotides are TGTGCCAGCAGCTCCACTGGCATGGGACAGGGGTTCAATGAGCAGTTCTTC. It encodes CASSSTGMGQGFNEQFF. V is TRBV7-9 and J is TRBJ2-1; 10 bases align to TRBD1. The junction had 12 bases not matched to a gene; V was cut back by 4 bases and J by 6 bases. Germline CDR1 is SEHNR and CDR2 is FQNEAQ (reference sequence). This CDR3 has 17 amino acids.

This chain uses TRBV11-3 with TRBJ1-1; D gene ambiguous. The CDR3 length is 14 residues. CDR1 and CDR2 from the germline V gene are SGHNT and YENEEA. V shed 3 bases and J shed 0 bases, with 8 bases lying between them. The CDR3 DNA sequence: TGTGCCAGCAGCTTCACGTTCATGAACACTGAAGCTTTCTTT. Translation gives CASSFTFMNTEAFF.

For the CDR3, the DNA is TGTGCCAGCAGGCCAGGGGGACAGGGCTACACCTTC. Translation: CASRPGGQGYTF. V usage is TRBV28 and J usage is TRBJ1-2; TRBD1 aligns across 7 bases. With 6 bases clipped from V and 8 bases from J, the junction kept 6 bases outside the gene matches. The CDR3 has 12 amino acids. Germline assignment: CDR1 MDHEN and CDR2 SYDVKM.

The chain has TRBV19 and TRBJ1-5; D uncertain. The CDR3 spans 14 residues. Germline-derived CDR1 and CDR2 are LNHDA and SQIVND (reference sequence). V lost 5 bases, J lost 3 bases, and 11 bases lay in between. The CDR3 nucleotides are TGTGCCAGTAGTCTTCCACAATACAATCAGCCCCAGCATTTT. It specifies CASSLPQYNQPQHF. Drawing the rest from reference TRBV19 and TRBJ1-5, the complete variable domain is DGGITQSPKYLFRKEGQNVTLSCEQNLNHDAMYWYRQDPGQGLRLIYYSQIVNDFQKGDIAEGYSVSREKKESFPLTVTSAQKNPTAFYLCASSLPQYNQPQHFGDGTRLSIL.

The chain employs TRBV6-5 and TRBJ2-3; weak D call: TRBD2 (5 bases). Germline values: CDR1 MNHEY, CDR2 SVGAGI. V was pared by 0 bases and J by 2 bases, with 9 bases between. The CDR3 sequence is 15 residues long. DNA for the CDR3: TGTGCCAGCAGTTACTCGAGAGCGGACACAGATACGCAGTATTTT. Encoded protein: CASSYSRADTDTQYF.

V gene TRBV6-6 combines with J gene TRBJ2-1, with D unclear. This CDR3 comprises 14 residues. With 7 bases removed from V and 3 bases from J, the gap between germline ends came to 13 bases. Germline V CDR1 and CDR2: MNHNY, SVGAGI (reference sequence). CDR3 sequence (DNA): TGTGCCAGCACCCTATCGGATCTCTACAATGAGCAGTTCTTC. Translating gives CASTLSDLYNEQFF.